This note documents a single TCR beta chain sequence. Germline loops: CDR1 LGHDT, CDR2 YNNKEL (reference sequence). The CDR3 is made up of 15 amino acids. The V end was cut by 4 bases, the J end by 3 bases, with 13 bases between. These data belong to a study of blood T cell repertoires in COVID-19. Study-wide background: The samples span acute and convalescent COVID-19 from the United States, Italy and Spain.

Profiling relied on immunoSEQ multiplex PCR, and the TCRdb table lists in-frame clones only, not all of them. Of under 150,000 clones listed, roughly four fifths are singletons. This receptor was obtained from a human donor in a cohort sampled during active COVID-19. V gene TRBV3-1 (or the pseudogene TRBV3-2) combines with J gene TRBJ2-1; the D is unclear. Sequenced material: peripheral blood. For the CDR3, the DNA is TGTGCCAGCAGCCCCTCTTCCCTGAGCTACAATGAGCAGTTCTTC. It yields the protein CASSPSSLSYNEQFF.